This T cell receptor beta chain was obtained from a study of tissue T cells after allogeneic stem cell transplantation. Generated by immunoSEQ multiplex PCR, the TCRdb table keeps only in-frame clones and is missing some. The sample holds 15,000 to 20,000 clones; approximately 70% are singletons and the top ten take 0.75% to 1%. Comments on this clone: Mouse gene names and germline throughout. Coverage ceases 1 residue before the CDR3 finishes, and the germline J gene fills in the end.

The CDR3 has 14 residues. V was clipped by 4 bases and J by 3 bases, with 12 bases between them. Germline V gives CDR1 LGHNA, CDR2 YNLKQL (reference sequence). The receptor was derived from a female BALB/c mouse in good health. For the strain, the MHC haplotype given is H2-d. The V and J genes are TRBV5 and TRBJ1-1; possible D gene TRBD1, 5 bases. Sequencing was performed on spleen. CDR3 DNA (partial): TGTGCCAGCAGCCCTGGGGGGAAAGACACAGAAGTCTTC. Amino acid sequence: CASSPGGKDTEVF. The whole CDR3 protein is CASSPGGKDTEVFF.